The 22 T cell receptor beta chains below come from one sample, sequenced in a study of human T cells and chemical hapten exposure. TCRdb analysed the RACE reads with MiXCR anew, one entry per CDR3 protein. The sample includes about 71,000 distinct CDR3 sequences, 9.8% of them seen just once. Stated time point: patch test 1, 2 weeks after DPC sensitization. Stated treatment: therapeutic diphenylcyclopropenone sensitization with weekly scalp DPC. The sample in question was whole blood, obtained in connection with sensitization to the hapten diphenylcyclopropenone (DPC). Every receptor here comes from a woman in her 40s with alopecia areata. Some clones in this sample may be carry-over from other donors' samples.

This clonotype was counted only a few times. The CDR3 sequence is CASSSRTGGSYEQYF. DNA of the CDR3: TGTGCCAGCAGCTCCCGGACAGGGGGGAGCTACGAGCAGTACTTC. The V gene is TRBV7-9, the J gene TRBJ2-7; the match to TRBD1 covers 10 bases. Losses at the gene ends were 4 bases for V and 3 bases for J; bases not matched to a gene: 6. This CDR3 is 15 amino acids long. From germline, CDR1 is SEHNR and CDR2 FQNEAQ (reference sequence).

The CDR3 reads CASSTDKLAKNIQYF. The CDR3 coding sequence is TGTGCCAGCAGCACCGACAAACTAGCCAAAAACATTCAGTACTTC. This chain connects TRBV7-2 to TRBJ2-4; no definite D call. The CDR3 runs 15 residues. From germline, CDR1 is SGHTA and CDR2 FQGNSA. V shed 5 bases and J shed 0 bases, with 11 bases lying between them.

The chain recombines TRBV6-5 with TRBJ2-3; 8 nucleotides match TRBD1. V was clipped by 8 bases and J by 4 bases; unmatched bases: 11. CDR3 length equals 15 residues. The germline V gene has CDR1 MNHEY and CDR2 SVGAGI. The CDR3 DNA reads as TGTGCCAGCCGGCTTTACCAGGGGGCCGCAGATACGCAGTATTTT. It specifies CASRLYQGAADTQYF.

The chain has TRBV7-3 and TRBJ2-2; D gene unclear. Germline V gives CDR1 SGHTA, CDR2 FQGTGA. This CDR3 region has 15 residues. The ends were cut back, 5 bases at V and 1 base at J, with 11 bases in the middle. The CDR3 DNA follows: TGTGCCAGCAGCCCCCCCCCGGGGAACACCGGGGAGCTGTTTTTT. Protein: CASSPPPGNTGELFF.

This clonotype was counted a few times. CDR3 DNA: TGTGCCTGGCGTGCTACAGGGGGCGAGGGAGTTGAAGCTTTCTTT. Its translation: CAWRATGGEGVEAFF. V usage is TRBV30 and J usage is TRBJ1-1; 9 bases match TRBD1. V was clipped by 5 bases and J by 7 bases; unmatched bases: 14. CDR3 length equals 15 residues. Germline-derived CDR1 and CDR2 are GTSNPN and SVGIG (reference sequence).

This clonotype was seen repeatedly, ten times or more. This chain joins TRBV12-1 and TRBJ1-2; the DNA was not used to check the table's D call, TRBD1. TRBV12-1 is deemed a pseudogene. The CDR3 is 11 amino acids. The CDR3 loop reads CARGTDYGYTF. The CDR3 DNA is TGTGCCAGGGGGACAGACTATGGCTACACCTTC.

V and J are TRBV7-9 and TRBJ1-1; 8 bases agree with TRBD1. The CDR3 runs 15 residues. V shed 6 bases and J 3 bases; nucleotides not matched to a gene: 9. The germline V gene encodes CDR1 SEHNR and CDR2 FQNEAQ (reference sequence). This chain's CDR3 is CASSFQGARDTEAFF. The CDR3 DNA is TGTGCCAGCAGTTTTCAGGGGGCGCGAGACACTGAAGCTTTCTTT. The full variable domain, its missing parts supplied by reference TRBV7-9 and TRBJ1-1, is DTGVSQNPRHKITKRGQNVTFRCDPISEHNRLYWYRQTLGQGPEFLTYFQNEAQLEKSRLLSDRFSAERPKGSFSTLEIQRTEQGDSAMYLCASSFQGARDTEAFFGQGTRLTVV.

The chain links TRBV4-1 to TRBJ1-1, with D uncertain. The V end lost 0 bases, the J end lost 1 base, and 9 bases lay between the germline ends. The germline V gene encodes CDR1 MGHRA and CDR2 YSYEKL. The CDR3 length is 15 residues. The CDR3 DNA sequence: TGCGCCAGCAGCCAAGAACCAGGCCAGAACACTGAAGCTTTCTTT. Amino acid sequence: CASSQEPGQNTEAFF.

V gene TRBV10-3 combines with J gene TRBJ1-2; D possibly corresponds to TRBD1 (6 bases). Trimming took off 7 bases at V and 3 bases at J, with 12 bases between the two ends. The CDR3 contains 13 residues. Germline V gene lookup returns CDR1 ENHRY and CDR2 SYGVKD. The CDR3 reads CAITEGVYYGYTF. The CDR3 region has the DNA TGTGCCATCACCGAGGGGGTCTACTATGGCTACACCTTC.

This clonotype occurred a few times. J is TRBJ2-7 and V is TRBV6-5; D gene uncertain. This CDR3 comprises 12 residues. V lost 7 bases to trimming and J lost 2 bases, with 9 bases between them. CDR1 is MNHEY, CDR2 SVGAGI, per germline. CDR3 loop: CASTSRTYEQYF. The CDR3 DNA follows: TGTGCCAGCACCTCCCGGACCTACGAGCAGTACTTC.

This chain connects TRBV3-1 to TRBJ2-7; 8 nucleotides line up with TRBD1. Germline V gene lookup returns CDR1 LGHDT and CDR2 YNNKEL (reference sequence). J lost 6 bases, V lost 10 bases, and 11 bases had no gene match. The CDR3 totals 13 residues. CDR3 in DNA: TGTGCCATCTTGGACAGGGTGACCTCCGAGCAGTACTTC. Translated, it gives CAILDRVTSEQYF.

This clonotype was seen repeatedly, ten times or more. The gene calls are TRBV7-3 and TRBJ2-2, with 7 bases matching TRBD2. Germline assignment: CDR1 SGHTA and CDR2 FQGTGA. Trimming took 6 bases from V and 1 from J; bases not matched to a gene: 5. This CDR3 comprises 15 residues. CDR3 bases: TGTGCCAGCAGTACCGGGGGGATGAACACCGGGGAGCTGTTTTTT. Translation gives CASSTGGMNTGELFF. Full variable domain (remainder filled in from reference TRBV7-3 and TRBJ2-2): GAGVSQTPSNKVTEKGKYVELRCDPISGHTALYWYRQSLGQGPEFLIYFQGTGAADDSGLPNDRFFAVRPEGSVSTLKIQRTERGDSAVYLCASSTGGMNTGELFFGEGSRLTVL.

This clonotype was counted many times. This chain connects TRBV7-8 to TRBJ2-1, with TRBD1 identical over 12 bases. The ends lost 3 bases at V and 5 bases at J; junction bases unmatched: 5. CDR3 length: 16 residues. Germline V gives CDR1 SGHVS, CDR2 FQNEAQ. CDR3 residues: CASSFWDRGLDNEQFF. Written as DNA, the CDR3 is TGTGCCAGCAGCTTTTGGGACAGGGGGCTGGACAATGAGCAGTTCTTC.

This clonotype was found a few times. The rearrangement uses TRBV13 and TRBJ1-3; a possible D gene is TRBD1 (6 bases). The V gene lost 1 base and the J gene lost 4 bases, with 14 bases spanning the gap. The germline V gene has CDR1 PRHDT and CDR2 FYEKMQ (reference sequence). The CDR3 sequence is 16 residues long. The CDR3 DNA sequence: TGTGCCAGCAGCTTAGATGGCAGGGGAACAGGAAACACCATATATTTT. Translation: CASSLDGRGTGNTIYF.

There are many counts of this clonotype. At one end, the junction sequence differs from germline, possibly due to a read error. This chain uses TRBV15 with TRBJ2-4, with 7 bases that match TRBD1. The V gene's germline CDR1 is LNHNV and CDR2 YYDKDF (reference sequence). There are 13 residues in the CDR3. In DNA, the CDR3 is TGTGCCACCAGCGGAGACAGGGTGGACATTCAGTACTTC. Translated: CATSGDRVDIQYF.

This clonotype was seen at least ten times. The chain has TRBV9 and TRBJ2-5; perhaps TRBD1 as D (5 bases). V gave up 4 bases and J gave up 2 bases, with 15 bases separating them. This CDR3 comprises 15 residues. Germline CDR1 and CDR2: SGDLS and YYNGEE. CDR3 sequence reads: CASSSSTAGQETQYF. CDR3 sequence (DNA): TGTGCCAGCAGCTCATCGACAGCCGGTCAAGAGACCCAGTACTTC. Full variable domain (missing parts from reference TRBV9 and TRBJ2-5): DSGVTQTPKHLITATGQRVTLRCSPRSGDLSVYWYQQSLDQGLQFLIQYYNGEERAKGNILERFSAQQFPDLHSELNLSSLELGDSALYFCASSSSTAGQETQYFGPGTRLLVL.

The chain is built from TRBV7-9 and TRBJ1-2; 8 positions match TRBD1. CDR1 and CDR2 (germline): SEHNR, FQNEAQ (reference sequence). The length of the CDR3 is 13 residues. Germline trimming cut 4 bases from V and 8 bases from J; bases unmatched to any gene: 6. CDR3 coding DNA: TGTGCCAGCAGCTCTGGGGACAGGCAAGGCTACACCTTC. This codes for CASSSGDRQGYTF.

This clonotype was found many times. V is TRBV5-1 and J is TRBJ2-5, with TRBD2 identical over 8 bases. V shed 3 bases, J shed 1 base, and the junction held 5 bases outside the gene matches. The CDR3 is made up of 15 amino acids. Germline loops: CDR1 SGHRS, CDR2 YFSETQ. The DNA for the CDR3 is TGCGCCAGCAGCTGGGGACTAGGACCCCAAGAGACCCAGTACTTC. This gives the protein CASSWGLGPQETQYF.

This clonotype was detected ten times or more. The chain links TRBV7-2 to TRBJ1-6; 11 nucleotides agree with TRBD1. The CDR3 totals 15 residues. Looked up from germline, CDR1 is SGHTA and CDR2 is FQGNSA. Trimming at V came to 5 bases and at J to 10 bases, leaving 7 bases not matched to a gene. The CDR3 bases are TGTGCCAGCAGCCAAGGGACAGGGGGAAGGTCACCCCTCCACTTT. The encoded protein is CASSQGTGGRSPLHF.

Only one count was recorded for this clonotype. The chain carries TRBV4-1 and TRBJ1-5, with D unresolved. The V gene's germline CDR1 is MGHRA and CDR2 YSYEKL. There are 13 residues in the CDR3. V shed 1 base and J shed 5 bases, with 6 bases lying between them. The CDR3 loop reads CASSQGPHQPQHF. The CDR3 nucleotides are TGCGCCAGCAGCCAAGGACCCCATCAGCCCCAGCATTTT.

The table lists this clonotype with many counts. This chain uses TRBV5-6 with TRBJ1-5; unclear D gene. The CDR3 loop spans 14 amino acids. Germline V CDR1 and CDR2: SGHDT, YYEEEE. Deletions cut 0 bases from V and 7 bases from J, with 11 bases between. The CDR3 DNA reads TGTGCCAGCAGCTTGGAAAGGCACGGGCAGCCCCAGCATTTT. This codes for CASSLERHGQPQHF.

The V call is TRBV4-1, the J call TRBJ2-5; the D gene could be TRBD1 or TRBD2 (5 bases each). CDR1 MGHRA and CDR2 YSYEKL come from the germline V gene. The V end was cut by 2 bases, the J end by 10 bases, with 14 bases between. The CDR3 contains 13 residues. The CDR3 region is CASSQTGTPIQYF. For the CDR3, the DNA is TGCGCCAGCAGCCAAACCGGGACGCCTATCCAGTACTTC.